This T cell receptor (beta chain) was identified in a study of control samples from healthy donors and cancer patients. TCRdb's table, derived via immunoSEQ multiplex PCR, lists solely in-frame clones and lacks some. The repertoire holds 35,000 to 45,000 clones, with approximately 82% as singletons. CDR3 length: 15 amino acids. V was pared by 3 bases and J by 1 base, with 11 bases between. Looked up from germline, CDR1 is LNHDA and CDR2 is SQIVND (reference sequence). The source is a man aged 55-75 years in good health. Sequenced sample: blood. The gene calls are TRBV19 and TRBJ2-3, with D unclear. CDR3 in amino acids: CASSIFPGRTDTQYF. The CDR3 DNA sequence: TGTGCCAGTAGTATTTTTCCGGGCCGCACAGATACGCAGTATTTT.